These T cell receptor beta chains were read from a single sample in a study of T cell responses to AZD1222 COVID-19 vaccine. Generated by immunoSEQ multiplex PCR, the TCRdb table keeps only in-frame clones and is missing some. This sample has over 100,000 clones, with roughly nine tenths found just once. The source was peripheral blood, collected on day 0 of AZD1222 vaccination. The receptor set was obtained from an adult in good health. Both conserved end residues are part of each CDR3. A D gene is named only where the DNA matches it firmly. Rows give clone size only sometimes, using once, few, many, or a class for an expanded clone.

TRBV4-3	-	few	TRBJ1-1	CASRGFNTEAFF	TGCGCCAGCAGGGGATTTAACACTGAAGCTTTCTTT
TRBV12-3/TRBV12-4	-	-	TRBJ1-3	CASRWTAGNTIYF	TGTGCCAGCAGATGGACAGCGGGAAACACCATATATTTT
TRBV6-1	-	-	TRBJ1-5	CASSESPRELQPQHF	TGTGCCAGCAGTGAAAGTCCCAGGGAGCTTCAGCCCCAGCATTTT
TRBV25-1	-	-	TRBJ1-4	CASSERTPTNEKLFF	TGTGCCAGCAGTGAACGGACACCAACTAATGAAAAACTGTTTTTT
TRBV6-6	TRBD1	-	TRBJ1-4	CATEGTGEEKLFF	TGTGCCACAGAAGGGACAGGGGAGGAAAAACTGTTTTTT
TRBV6-6	TRBD1	-	TRBJ1-6	CASSPRTGSNSPLHF	TGTGCCAGCAGTCCTAGGACAGGGAGTAATTCACCCCTCCACTTT
TRBV5-6	-	-	TRBJ2-7	CASSPDRSYEQYF	TGTGCCAGCAGCCCGGACCGCTCCTACGAGCAGTACTTC
TRBV6-5	TRBD2	-	TRBJ2-5	CASSYWGGETQYF	TGTGCCAGCAGTTACTGGGGGGGGGAGACCCAGTACTTC
TRBV4-2	-	-	TRBJ2-2	CASSQVTANTGELFF	TGTGCCAGCAGCCAAGTGACAGCGAACACCGGGGAGCTGTTTTTT
TRBV5-4	-	-	TRBJ2-3	CASSRRGPSTDTQYF	TGTGCCAGCAGCCGGCGAGGGCCTAGCACAGATACGCAGTATTTT
TRBV7-2	-	-	TRBJ2-7	CASSISTGSYEQYF	TGTGCCAGCAGCATTAGCACCGGCTCCTACGAGCAGTACTTC
TRBV13	TRBD1	-	TRBJ1-1	CASSTEIPGQGNTEAFF	TGTGCCAGCAGCACAGAGATCCCGGGACAGGGGAACACTGAAGCTTTCTTT
TRBV27	-	-	TRBJ1-1	CASSLGFGTPNTEAFF	TGTGCCAGCAGTTTAGGGTTTGGGACACCTAACACTGAAGCTTTCTTT
TRBV7-9	TRBD1	-	TRBJ1-6	CASSSTGSNSPLHF	TGTGCCAGCAGCTCGACAGGGTCTAATTCACCCCTCCACTTT
TRBV5-6	-	-	TRBJ2-2	CASSLVRGGHSGELFF	TGTGCCAGCAGCTTGGTTAGGGGGGGCCACTCCGGGGAGCTGTTTTTT
TRBV10-3	-	-	TRBJ2-7	CAIRPPGTTVEQYF	TGTGCCATCAGGCCCCCCGGGACCACGGTCGAGCAGTACTTC
TRBV5-1	TRBD2	few	TRBJ2-5	CASSTVLRTSGKETQYF	TGCGCCAGCAGCACAGTATTACGGACTAGCGGGAAAGAGACCCAGTACTTC
TRBV9	-	-	TRBJ2-2	CASSVVGGPNTGELFF	TGTGCCAGCAGCGTAGTGGGGGGGCCGAACACCGGGGAGCTGTTTTTT
TRBV3-1/TRBV3-2	-	-	TRBJ2-7	CASSQGGGLLSGEQYF	TGTGCCAGCAGCCAAGGAGGGGGACTTCTGAGCGGCGAGCAGTACTTC
TRBV11-2	-	once	TRBJ2-5	CASSRRAWQETQYF	TGTGCCAGCAGCCGTCGGGCCTGGCAAGAGACCCAGTACTTC
TRBV24-1	-	-	TRBJ2-2	CATATGQRDTGELFF	TGTGCCACCGCAACAGGACAGAGAGACACCGGGGAGCTGTTTTTT
TRBV6-1	-	-	TRBJ2-7	CASSDGGEGRGFPYEQYF	TGTGCCAGCAGTGACGGGGGAGAGGGGAGGGGGTTCCCCTACGAGCAGTACTTC
TRBV12-3/TRBV12-4	-	-	TRBJ1-5	CASSPEDRQPQHF	TGTGCCAGCAGTCCTGAGGATCGTCAGCCCCAGCATTTT
TRBV7-9	-	-	TRBJ1-1	CASSRDMGLRGVEAFF	TGTGCCAGCAGCCGGGACATGGGCTTGCGGGGGGTGGAGGCTTTCTTT
TRBV6-1	TRBD2	-	TRBJ2-1	CASRGPRGGPFF	TGTGCCAGCAGGGGCCCCCGGGGGGGCCCGTTCTTC
TRBV18	TRBD1	-	TRBJ1-2	CASSFDRDYGYTF	TGTGCCAGCTCATTCGACAGGGACTATGGCTACACCTTC
TRBV6-2/TRBV6-3	-	-	TRBJ1-5	CASSFAVGNQPQHF	TGTGCCAGCAGTTTTGCGGTGGGCAATCAGCCCCAGCATTTT
TRBV5-1	-	-	TRBJ2-2	CASSLVTTGELFF	TGCGCCAGCAGCTTGGTCACCACCGGGGAGCTGTTTTTT
TRBV19	-	once	TRBJ1-6	CATFRRGESPLHF	TGTGCCACCTTCCGGAGGGGCGAATCACCCCTCCACTTT
TRBV7-9	-	few	TRBJ1-1	CASRAGSAFGEAFF	TGTGCCAGCAGAGCGGGGAGCGCCTTCGGGGAAGCTTTCTTT
TRBV7-9	-	-	TRBJ2-3	CASSPAPAGLGKDTQYF	TGTGCCAGCAGCCCCGCCCCCGCGGGGCTCGGGAAAGATACGCAGTATTTT
TRBV6-1	-	-	TRBJ1-3	CASSEIGGGAHGNTIYF	TGTGCCAGCAGTGAGATAGGCGGCGGGGCGCACGGAAACACCATATATTTT
TRBV5-4	-	-	TRBJ1-1	CASSHQALARHAEAFF	TGTGCCAGCAGCCACCAGGCCTTGGCGAGACACGCTGAAGCTTTCTTT
TRBV9	-	-	TRBJ1-6	CASSEGGQPTNSPLHF	TGTGCCAGCAGCGAGGGGGGGCAGCCGACCAATTCACCCCTCCACTTT
TRBV11-2	TRBD2	-	TRBJ2-1	CASSFATSGGGAYNEQFF	TGTGCCAGCAGCTTCGCGACTAGCGGGGGTGGCGCCTACAATGAGCAGTTCTTC
TRBV3-1/TRBV3-2	-	few	TRBJ1-1	CASSQPRGGGNTEAFF	TGTGCCAGCAGCCAACCCAGGGGTGGGGGAAACACTGAAGCTTTCTTT
TRBV18	-	-	TRBJ2-7	CASSPNRDYEQYF	TGTGCCAGCTCACCCAACCGCGACTACGAGCAGTACTTC
TRBV13	TRBD2	-	TRBJ2-7	CASSLRTSGGNYEQYF	TGTGCCAGCAGCCTAAGAACTAGCGGGGGGAACTACGAGCAGTACTTC
TRBV2	-	many	TRBJ1-1	CASMRTVSNTEAFF	TGTGCCAGCATGAGGACAGTCTCAAACACTGAAGCTTTCTTT
TRBV10-3	-	-	TRBJ1-5	CAISESPGEINQPQHF	TGTGCCATCAGTGAGTCCCCAGGGGAAATAAATCAGCCCCAGCATTTT
TRBV30	TRBD1	-	TRBJ1-5	CAWSRPGQANQPQHF	TGTGCCTGGAGCAGGCCGGGACAGGCAAATCAGCCCCAGCATTTT
TRBV30	-	-	TRBJ1-4	CAWSLNHEKLFF	TGTGCCTGGAGTCTAAACCATGAAAAACTGTTTTTT
TRBV6-6	-	-	TRBJ1-5	CASTPKGNQPQHF	TGTGCCAGCACCCCCAAGGGCAATCAGCCCCAGCATTTT
TRBV11-2	-	-	TRBJ2-7	CASSLDYEQYF	TGTGCCAGCAGCTTAGACTACGAGCAGTACTTC
TRBV7-6	-	once	TRBJ1-3	CASSRQGRGPSGNAIYF	TGTGCCAGCAGCCGACAAGGGAGGGGCCCCTCTGGAAACGCCATATATTTT
TRBV27	TRBD2	-	TRBJ2-1	CASSELSGLAFYNEQFF	TGTGCCAGCAGTGAACTCTCCGGACTAGCGTTCTACAATGAGCAGTTCTTC
TRBV6-5	-	-	TRBJ1-2	CASSYSGRGDGYTF	TGTGCCAGCAGTTACTCTGGGAGGGGCGATGGCTACACCTTC
TRBV6-2/TRBV6-3	TRBD1	-	TRBJ2-2	CASSFQGAFGELFF	TGTGCCAGCAGTTTTCAGGGGGCGTTCGGGGAGCTGTTTTTT
TRBV2	-	-	TRBJ2-4	CAGRTTDLAKNIQYF	TGTGCCGGACGAACGACAGACCTAGCCAAAAACATTCAGTACTTC
TRBV12-5	-	once	TRBJ2-7	CASALGTQLGEQYF	TGTGCTAGTGCCCTGGGAACCCAACTCGGCGAGCAGTACTTC
TRBV6-5	-	-	TRBJ2-2	CASRRDISTGELFF	TGTGCCAGCAGACGGGACATCTCCACCGGGGAGCTGTTTTTT
TRBV7-9	-	few	TRBJ1-1	CASSFSQPNEAFF	TGTGCCAGCAGCTTTAGTCAGCCCAATGAAGCTTTCTTT
TRBV6-6	-	-	TRBJ2-1	CASTPGTASYNEQFF	TGTGCCAGCACCCCAGGGACTGCTTCCTACAATGAGCAGTTCTTC
TRBV19	-	-	TRBJ1-2	CASSIDLSGGRSGYTF	TGTGCCAGTAGTATAGATCTCAGCGGCGGGCGTTCGGGCTACACCTTC
TRBV3-1/TRBV3-2	TRBD2	-	TRBJ2-2	CASSRLAGMSAGELFF	TGTGCCAGCAGCCGATTAGCGGGGATGAGTGCCGGGGAGCTGTTTTTT
TRBV5-1	TRBD1	-	TRBJ1-3	CASSFSGTGAGNTIYF	TGCGCCAGCAGCTTTTCCGGGACAGGGGCTGGAAACACCATATATTTT